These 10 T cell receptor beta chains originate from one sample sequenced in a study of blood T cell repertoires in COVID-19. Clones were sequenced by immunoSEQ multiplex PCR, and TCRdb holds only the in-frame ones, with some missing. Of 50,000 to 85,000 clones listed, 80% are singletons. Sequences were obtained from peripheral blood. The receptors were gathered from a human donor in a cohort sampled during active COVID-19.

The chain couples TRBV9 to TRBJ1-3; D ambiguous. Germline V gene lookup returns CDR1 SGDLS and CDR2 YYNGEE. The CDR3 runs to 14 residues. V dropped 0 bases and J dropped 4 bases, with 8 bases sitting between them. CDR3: CASSVGGQGNTIYF. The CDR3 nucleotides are TGTGCCAGCAGCGTAGGAGGGCAGGGAAACACCATATATTTT.

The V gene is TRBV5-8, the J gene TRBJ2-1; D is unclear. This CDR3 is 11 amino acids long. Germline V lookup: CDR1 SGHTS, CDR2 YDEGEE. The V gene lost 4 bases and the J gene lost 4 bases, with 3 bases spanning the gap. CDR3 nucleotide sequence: TGTGCCAGCAGCCCGTACAATGAGCAGTTCTTC. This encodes CASSPYNEQFF. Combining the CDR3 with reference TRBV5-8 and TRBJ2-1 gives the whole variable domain EAGVTQSPTHLIKTRGQQATLRCSPISGHTSVYWYQQALGLGLQFLLWYDEGEERNRGNFPPRFSGRQFPNYSSELNVNALELEDSALYLCASSPYNEQFFGPGTRLTVL.

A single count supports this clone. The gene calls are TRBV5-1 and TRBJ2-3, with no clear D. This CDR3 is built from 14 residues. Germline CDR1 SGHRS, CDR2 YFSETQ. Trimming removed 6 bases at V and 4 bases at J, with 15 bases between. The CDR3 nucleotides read TGCGCCAGCACAGGCTCGAATTCGGCAGATACGCAGTATTTT. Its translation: CASTGSNSADTQYF.

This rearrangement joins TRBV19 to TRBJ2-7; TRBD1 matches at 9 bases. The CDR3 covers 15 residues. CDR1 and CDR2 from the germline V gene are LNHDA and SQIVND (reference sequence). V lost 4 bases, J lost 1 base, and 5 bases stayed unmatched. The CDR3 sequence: CASSTAGTGSYEQYF. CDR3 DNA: TGTGCCAGTAGTACCGCCGGGACAGGGTCCTACGAGCAGTACTTC.

The CDR3 coding sequence is TGCGCCAGCAGTCTTTTTTTGGCCTCCTACGAGCAGTACTTC. As protein: CASSLFLASYEQYF. This sequence joins TRBV4-3 and TRBJ2-7; D uncertain. CDR1 and CDR2 (germline): LGHNA, YSLEER. This CDR3 is 14 amino acids long. V was clipped by 6 bases and J by 0 bases, with 12 bases between them.

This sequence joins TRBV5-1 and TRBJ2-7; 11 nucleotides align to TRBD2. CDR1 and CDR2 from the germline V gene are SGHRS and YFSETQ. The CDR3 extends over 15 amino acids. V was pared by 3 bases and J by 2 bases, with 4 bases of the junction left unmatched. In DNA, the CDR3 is TGCGCCAGCAGCTCCACTAGCGGGGGAACCTACGAGCAGTACTTC. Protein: CASSSTSGGTYEQYF.

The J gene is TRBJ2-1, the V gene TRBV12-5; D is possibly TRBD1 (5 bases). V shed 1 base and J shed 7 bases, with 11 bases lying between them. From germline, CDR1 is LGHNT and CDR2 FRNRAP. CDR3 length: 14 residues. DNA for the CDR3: TGTGCTAGTGGTTTGGGCCAGGGTCAGAATGAGCAGTTCTTC. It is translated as CASGLGQGQNEQFF. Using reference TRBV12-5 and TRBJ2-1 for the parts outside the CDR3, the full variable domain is DARVTQTPRHKVTEMGQEVTMRCQPILGHNTVFWYRQTMMQGLELLAYFRNRAPLDDSGMPKDRFSAEMPDATLATLKIQPSEPRDSAVYFCASGLGQGQNEQFFGPGTRLTVL.

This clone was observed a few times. This chain's CDR3 is CASSQGRGLAGEGYEQYF. The CDR3 bases are TGCGCCAGCAGCCAAGGCAGGGGACTAGCGGGAGAAGGCTACGAGCAGTACTTC. The rearrangement joins TRBV4-1 to TRBJ2-7, with TRBD2 matching over 14 bases. Germline lookup yields CDR1 MGHRA and CDR2 YSYEKL. J gave up 3 bases and V 1 base, and 8 bases lay outside the gene matches. This CDR3 is built from 18 residues.

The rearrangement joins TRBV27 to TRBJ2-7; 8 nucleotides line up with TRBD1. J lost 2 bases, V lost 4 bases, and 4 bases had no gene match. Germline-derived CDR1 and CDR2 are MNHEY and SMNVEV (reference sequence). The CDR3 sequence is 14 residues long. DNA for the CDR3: TGTGCCAGCAGTTATGGACAGGGAGCCTACGAGCAGTACTTC. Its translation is CASSYGQGAYEQYF.

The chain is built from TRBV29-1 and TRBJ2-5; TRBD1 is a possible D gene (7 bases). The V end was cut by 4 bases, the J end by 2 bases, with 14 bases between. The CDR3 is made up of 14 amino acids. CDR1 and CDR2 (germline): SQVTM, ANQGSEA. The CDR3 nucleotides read TGCAGCGTTGTGAGGGACAGCGGGCAAGAGACCCAGTACTTC. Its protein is CSVVRDSGQETQYF.